Detailed here is one T cell receptor beta chain. The data were taken from a study of T cell responses to AZD1222 COVID-19 vaccine. Clones were sequenced by immunoSEQ multiplex PCR, and TCRdb holds only the in-frame ones, with some missing. The sample lists roughly 150,000 clones, around nine tenths occurring once. The sample was peripheral blood, taken 28 days after the second AZD1222 dose. The receptor was isolated from an adult who received the AZD1222 COVID-19 vaccine.

The CDR3 nucleotides are TGTGCCAGCACCAAGGGACTAGCGGGGGGGGCCCACTCCCAAGAGACCCAGTACTTC. Protein sequence: CASTKGLAGGAHSQETQYF. J is TRBJ2-5 and V is TRBV9; 16 bases agree with TRBD2. The CDR3 is made up of 19 amino acids. Germline CDR1 reads SGDLS; CDR2 reads YYNGEE. V dropped 6 bases and J dropped 1; count of bases not matched to a gene: 12.